The following is a T cell receptor (beta chain) sequence with its context. This clonotype occurred many times. The target of this receptor is not known. Base quality data are lacking; no much larger clone is found one base away. The data belong to a study of human T cells and chemical hapten exposure (dated by TCRdb to about 2021). Turning to the overall study: For sensitization, 2% DPC in acetone was applied to an approximately 2 cm by approximately 2 cm area of upper inner arm skin. Throughout the study period of around 24 weeks, patients also received therapeutic DPC doses to the scalp every week. Patch testing was done on the upper back using Finn chambers containing 0.01% DPC, and results were scored after 6 days according to International Contact Dermatitis Research Group standards. Alopecia areata with under or over 50% scalp involvement, alopecia totalis and alopecia universalis were represented in the patient cohort, which was mostly female. Libraries were combined into a pool for sequencing, and differences in TCR yield between samples came mainly from small differences in library volumes within the pool. Peripheral blood TCR repertoire changes were tracked in vivo in alopecia patients during primary and secondary sensitization to the hapten diphenylcyclopropenone (DPC). Blood samples were taken from patients before sensitization (week 0) and then at 2, 6 and about 24 weeks after DPC sensitization. Blood for TCR sequencing was provided by twenty-nine alopecia patients at one to four time points (pre-sensitization, 2, 6 and 24 weeks).

Trimming costs V 0 bases and J 2 bases, and their ends lie 16 bases apart. The CDR3, cysteine through phenylalanine, is 17 amino acids long. Only the CDR3 DNA stays, 51 bases, in frame from base 1. CDR1 and CDR2 are read off the germline V gene (reference sequence) as MNHNY and SVGAGI. General conclusions and limits of the study: Repeated subsampling changed both the strength of the expansion versus patch-test correlation and the threshold at which that correlation became significant. DPC sensitization did not change how many TCRs were above 1 in 1000 frequency, and no evidence was found of alterations in global repertoire structure. Expanded TCRs formed significantly more large CDR3 similarity clusters than pre-sensitization or healthy control sets, consistent with antigen-driven responses. All patients had alopecia, a presumed autoimmune disease, so their immune response might differ from that of healthy individuals. Patch test score correlated positively with the number of PT1 expanded TCRs, reaching significance at thresholds 8, 16 and 32 but not at 4.

The time point label for this specimen denotes: patch test 1, 2 weeks after DPC sensitization. What this sample's treatment or condition label stands for: therapeutic diphenylcyclopropenone sensitization with weekly scalp DPC. At every patch-test visit, the blood draw took place before the patch test was put on. To be eligible, patients had to be aged 18 to 70, diagnosed with alopecia and judged suitable for DPC therapy, while pregnant patients were excluded. Unfractionated whole blood was collected in Tempus Blood RNA tubes, and total RNA was extracted from that blood. The method was RACE. Sequencer: NextSeq 500. During library preparation, unique molecular identifiers were attached to individual cDNA molecules so that TCRs could be counted in a quantitative, reproducible way. Both TCR alpha and TCR beta chains were sequenced from each blood RNA sample. The paper's data handling went like this. The median number of TCRs per sample was around 100,000, ranging from roughly 23,224 to 690,600. V, J and CDR3 annotation of the TCR reads was performed with the Decombinator software suite. Every sample was subsampled to the same number of TCRs (28,000) for the PS versus PT1 abundance plots. TCRs were defined as expanded if absent before sensitization and observed at least eight times at the 2-week time point. The public sequencing data were trimmed at Q25 with fastp and processed into clonotypes with MiXCR by TCRdb, which kept only in-frame beta chains. Under each unique CDR3 protein, matching rows form one entry showing the most common genes and DNA. What appears here as the V and J calls and clone size reflects TCRdb's work, not the paper's. For this sample the table gives fewer than 95,000 distinct CDR3 sequences, of which more than 9% were detected only once. The ten largest clones represent roughly 2.4% of the sample.

The source of this sequence is a middle-aged man with alopecia areata. Some clones in this sample may be carry-over from other donors' samples. Rearrangement joined TRBV6-6 to TRBJ1-1; the D segment cannot be called with confidence. The sample consisted of whole blood, taken in connection with sensitization to the hapten diphenylcyclopropenone (DPC). The nucleotides are TGTGCCAGCAGTTACTCGATTTCCAGGACGGTAAACACTGAAGCTTTCTTT. It translates as CASSYSISRTVNTEAFF.